This is a list of T cell receptor beta chains from one sample in a study of blood T cell repertoires in COVID-19. The data were produced by immunoSEQ multiplex PCR, yet TCRdb's version contains in-frame clones alone and is incomplete. This table holds about 230,000 clones, around 80% found once. The sequenced sample was PBMCs or T cells enriched from blood (not recorded which). These receptors originate from a man in his 60s who had recovered from COVID-19. CDR3s include the opening cysteine and the closing phenylalanine or tryptophan. The D gene is left open where the match is weak. The size of a clone is reported for some rows only, either as once, few or many, or as a class for expanded clones.

cdr3_length,clone_size,v_call,j_call,d_call,cdr3_nt,cdr3_aa
15,few,TRBV5-1,TRBJ1-1,NA,TGCGCCAGCAGCTTGGCCCTGACAGGGAACACTGAAGCTTTCTTT,CASSLALTGNTEAFF
16,few,TRBV19,TRBJ1-3,TRBD1,TGTGCCAGTAGTATGGGGACAGGGTCCCGGGAAAACACCATATATTTT,CASSMGTGSRENTIYF
15,NA,TRBV11-2,TRBJ2-3,TRBD2,TGTGCCAGCAGCTTAACTAGCGGGGGGTTAGATACGCAGTATTTT,CASSLTSGGLDTQYF
13,few,TRBV19,TRBJ1-5,NA,TGTGCCAGTAGTGGACAGCTGGGACAGCCCCAGCATTTT,CASSGQLGQPQHF
14,NA,TRBV3-1/TRBV3-2,TRBJ1-3,NA,TGTGCCAGCAGGTGCAGGGGATCTGGAAACACCATATATTTT,CASRCRGSGNTIYF
12,NA,TRBV4-3,TRBJ1-2,TRBD1,TGCGCCAGCAGCCAACGGACAGGTGGCTACACCTTC,CASSQRTGGYTF
14,NA,TRBV7-2,TRBJ1-1,TRBD1,TGTGCCAGCAGTTATGGGACAGGGAACACTGAAGCTTTCTTT,CASSYGTGNTEAFF
13,NA,TRBV12-3/TRBV12-4,TRBJ1-2,TRBD1,TGTGCCAGCAGTTTAGCCAGGGGGCAGGGCTACACCTTC,CASSLARGQGYTF
17,NA,TRBV4-2,TRBJ2-3,NA,TGTGCCAGCAGCCAAGAGCCTCGGCTAGAGGGCACAGATACGCAGTATTTT,CASSQEPRLEGTDTQYF
14,NA,TRBV18,TRBJ1-1,NA,TGTGCCAGCTCACCTGGGGCGGAGAACACTGAAGCTTTCTTT,CASSPGAENTEAFF
13,NA,TRBV7-9,TRBJ2-7,TRBD1,TGTGCCAGCAGCTTTGACAGGGGATACGAGCAGTACTTC,CASSFDRGYEQYF
18,NA,TRBV6-6,TRBJ2-2,TRBD2,TGTGCCAGCAGGCGACCGAAAGAGACTAGCGGGGGTAACGGGGAGCTGTTTTTT,CASRRPKETSGGNGELFF
16,NA,TRBV29-1,TRBJ2-1,TRBD1,TGCAGCGTTGAAGCTGGGCGGGACAGGGGCTACAATGAGCAGTTCTTC,CSVEAGRDRGYNEQFF
13,NA,TRBV7-2,TRBJ1-2,NA,TGTGCCAGCAGCCAGGGGTTTAACTATGGCTACACCTTC,CASSQGFNYGYTF
16,NA,TRBV2,TRBJ1-5,NA,TGTGCCAGCAGTGAAGAGTATGGAGGGGGCAATCAGCCCCAGCATTTT,CASSEEYGGGNQPQHF
14,NA,TRBV7-2,TRBJ1-5,TRBD1,TGTGCCAGCAGCTCCGGGACAGAGGGACCCCACCAGCATTTT,CASSSGTEGPHQHF
16,NA,TRBV3-1/TRBV3-2,TRBJ2-3,TRBD2,TGTGCCAGCAGCCAAGAAACTAGCGGGGGAACAGATACGCAGTATTTT,CASSQETSGGTDTQYF
15,NA,TRBV7-2,TRBJ2-2,NA,TGTGCCAGCAGCTTATTCAGGGCGAACACCGGGGAGCTGTTTTTT,CASSLFRANTGELFF
14,NA,TRBV7-9,TRBJ2-2,NA,TGTGCCAGCAGCTTCGGACACGGCACCGGGGAGCTGTTTTTT,CASSFGHGTGELFF
15,NA,TRBV5-8,TRBJ2-3,TRBD2,TGTGCCAGCAGCTTTGGTAGCGGGGTAACAGATACGCAGTATTTT,CASSFGSGVTDTQYF
13,NA,TRBV7-2,TRBJ2-7,TRBD1,TGTGCCAGCAGCTTCGGACAGGACTACGAGCAGTACTTC,CASSFGQDYEQYF
16,NA,TRBV9,TRBJ2-6,NA,TGTGCCAGCAGCGGACACAGGGATTCTGGGGCCAACGTCCTGACTTTC,CASSGHRDSGANVLTF
14,NA,TRBV7-9,TRBJ1-3,NA,TGTGCCAGCAGCCCAGGGCTTTCTGGAAACACCATATATTTT,CASSPGLSGNTIYF
14,NA,TRBV11-2,TRBJ1-5,NA,TGTGCCAGCAGCTTAGGGCAACCGAATCAGCCCCAGCATTTT,CASSLGQPNQPQHF
14,NA,TRBV6-6,TRBJ2-1,TRBD1,TGTGCCAGCGGGGGGGACAGGGGATACAATGAGCAGTTCTTC,CASGGDRGYNEQFF
17,many,TRBV19,TRBJ1-3,NA,TGTGCCAGTAGTCCCAGGGAGGCAGGGTACTCTGGAAACACCATATATTTT,CASSPREAGYSGNTIYF
13,NA,TRBV5-6,TRBJ1-1,TRBD1,TGTGCCAGCAGCAGACAGGGCATCAGGGAAGCTTTCTTT,CASSRQGIREAFF
13,NA,TRBV6-5,TRBJ2-7,TRBD1,TGTGCCAGCAGAAACACAGGGGGCTACGAGCAGTACTTC,CASRNTGGYEQYF
16,once,TRBV19,TRBJ1-5,NA,TGTGCCAGTAGTGGGGGACTTTACTATAGCAATCAGCCCCAGCATTTT,CASSGGLYYSNQPQHF
14,NA,TRBV18,TRBJ2-1,TRBD1,TGTGCCAGCTCCCCATCACAAGGGGGCGGTGAGCAGTTCTTC,CASSPSQGGGEQFF
17,NA,TRBV5-1,TRBJ1-2,TRBD1,TGCGCCAGCAGCACGCTAACGGGACAGGGGAGTAGCTATGGCTACACCTTC,CASSTLTGQGSSYGYTF
13,NA,TRBV19,TRBJ1-1,NA,TGTGCCAGTACCGACAGGTCGAACACTGAAGCTTTCTTT,CASTDRSNTEAFF
15,NA,TRBV4-2,TRBJ1-2,TRBD1,TGTGCCAGCAGCCAGGGGACAGGGGATTTCGGTGGCTACACCTTC,CASSQGTGDFGGYTF
16,NA,TRBV5-1,TRBJ1-2,TRBD1,TGCGCCAGCAGCTTGGATGCCGGCAGGGGGAACTATGGCTACACCTTC,CASSLDAGRGNYGYTF
14,NA,TRBV7-7,TRBJ1-4,NA,TGTGCTAGCAGCCAGGGGAACTCGGCCGGAAAACTGTTTTTT,CASSQGNSAGKLFF
13,NA,TRBV7-2,TRBJ2-1,NA,TGTGCCAGCAGCCCACAGGGTTTGAATGAGCAGTTCTTC,CASSPQGLNEQFF
16,NA,TRBV2,TRBJ1-1,TRBD1,TGTGCCAGCAGAGGGACAGGGGGGCTGGGGAACACTGAAGCTTTCTTT,CASRGTGGLGNTEAFF
14,NA,TRBV5-1,TRBJ2-7,NA,TGCGCCAGCAGCCAAAGGGGTCGCTCCTACGAGCAGTACTTC,CASSQRGRSYEQYF
14,NA,TRBV7-2,TRBJ1-4,TRBD1,TGTGCCAGCAGGGAGACAGGGACGAGTGAAAAACTGTTTTTT,CASRETGTSEKLFF
14,NA,TRBV2,TRBJ1-1,TRBD1,TGTGCCAGCAGACTCGGAACAGGGGGCACTGAAGCTTTCTTT,CASRLGTGGTEAFF
12,NA,TRBV12-3/TRBV12-4,TRBJ1-1,NA,TGTGCCAGCAGTTTGCAGGGGTTGGAAGCTTTCTTT,CASSLQGLEAFF
15,NA,TRBV3-1/TRBV3-2,TRBJ1-3,TRBD1,TGTGCTAGCAGCCAAGACAGGGGGCCTGGAAACACCATATATTTT,CASSQDRGPGNTIYF